These 27 T cell receptor beta chains were all obtained from the same sample, sequenced in a study of blood T cell repertoires in COVID-19. Profiled with immunoSEQ multiplex PCR; TCRdb holds only in-frame clones, not every one. The sample lists a few hundred thousand clones, 88% occurring once. The specimen was PBMCs or T cells enriched from blood (not recorded which). Source of these receptors: a woman between 50 and 59 years old who had recovered from COVID-19.

The V and J genes are TRBV7-9 and TRBJ2-5, with 11 bases aligning to TRBD2. This CDR3 comprises 13 residues. From germline, CDR1 is SEHNR and CDR2 FQNEAQ (reference sequence). V gave up 3 bases and J gave up 7 bases; unmatched junction bases: 1. CDR3 region: CASSLLAGGTQYF. Written as DNA, the CDR3 is TGTGCCAGCAGCTTGCTAGCGGGAGGGACCCAGTACTTC.

V and J are TRBV2 and TRBJ1-2; possible D gene TRBD1, 6 bases. Germline loops: CDR1 SNHLY, CDR2 FYNNEI. The CDR3 is made up of 14 amino acids. Trimming took 2 bases from V and 3 from J, leaving 10 bases between them. CDR3 protein: CASSEYRVYYGYTF. CDR3 DNA sequence: TGTGCCAGCAGTGAATACAGGGTCTACTATGGCTACACCTTC.

J is TRBJ2-1 and V is TRBV15; 10 nucleotides match TRBD2. After removal of 3 bases from V and 6 bases from J, the junction contained 5 bases not matched to a gene. CDR1 is LNHNV, CDR2 YYDKDF, per germline (reference sequence). CDR3 size: 15 residues. Here the CDR3 reads CATSSQREGFNEQFF. As DNA, the CDR3 is TGTGCCACCAGCAGCCAGCGGGAGGGATTCAATGAGCAGTTCTTC. The full variable domain, its missing parts supplied by reference TRBV15 and TRBJ2-1, is DAMVIQNPRYQVTQFGKPVTLSCSQTLNHNVMYWYQQKSSQAPKLLFHYYDKDFNNEADTPDNFQSRRPNTSFCFLDIRSPGLGDTAMYLCATSSQREGFNEQFFGPGTRLTVL.

This clone was seen once. The V call is TRBV9, the J call TRBJ2-5; 7 bases align to TRBD1. CDR1 and CDR2 from the germline V gene are SGDLS and YYNGEE. V was pared by 3 bases and J by 5 bases, with 10 bases of the junction left unmatched. The CDR3 has 15 amino acids. The CDR3 DNA follows: TGTGCCAGCAGCGCCGACAGGGCCGTGAAGGAGACCCAGTACTTC. This translates into CASSADRAVKETQYF. Full variable domain (outside the CDR3, taken from reference TRBV9 and TRBJ2-5): DSGVTQTPKHLITATGQRVTLRCSPRSGDLSVYWYQQSLDQGLQFLIQYYNGEERAKGNILERFSAQQFPDLHSELNLSSLELGDSALYFCASSADRAVKETQYFGPGTRLLVL.

The chain is built from TRBV18 and TRBJ1-5; unclear D gene. V gave up 4 bases and J gave up 0 bases, with 4 bases separating them. Germline V CDR1 and CDR2: KGHSH, LQKENI. CDR3 length: 13 amino acids. In DNA form, the CDR3 reads TGTGCCAGCTCACGCGATAGCAATCAGCCCCAGCATTTT. Amino acids: CASSRDSNQPQHF.

The chain combines TRBV11-2 with TRBJ2-1, with D hard to call. The CDR3 is 13 residues long. V dropped 0 bases and J dropped 3 bases, with 3 bases sitting between them. Germline assignment: CDR1 SGHAT and CDR2 FQNNGV. CDR3 sequence: CASSLDVYNEQFF. CDR3 DNA sequence: TGTGCCAGCAGCTTAGACGTCTACAATGAGCAGTTCTTC.

The CDR3 DNA sequence: TGCAGCGTTGACTGGGCGGGAGGGACAGATACGCAGTATTTT. Protein: CSVDWAGGTDTQYF. The J gene is TRBJ2-3, the V gene TRBV29-1, with 9 bases lining up with TRBD2. This CDR3 is 14 amino acids long. In germline, CDR1 is SQVTM, CDR2 ANQGSEA. Trimming removed 3 bases from V and 3 bases from J; junction bases left unmatched: 4.

This clone appeared a single time. This same CDR3 is encoded by further DNA sequences in the sample. The V gene is TRBV28, the J gene TRBJ1-5; D remains ambiguous. CDR1 is MDHEN and CDR2 is SYDVKM in the germline V gene. The CDR3 extends over 12 amino acids. Between the trimmed V and J ends, which lost 2 bases and 4 bases, there was a span of 3 bases. CDR3 sequence: CASSLQNQPQHF. The CDR3 DNA follows: TGTGCCAGCAGTTTACAAAATCAGCCCCAGCATTTT.

This chain links TRBV10-3 with TRBJ2-7; 11 bases align to TRBD2. V was clipped by 7 bases and J by 1 base; unmatched bases: 3. Germline values: CDR1 ENHRY, CDR2 SYGVKD. The CDR3 runs 14 residues. In DNA form, the CDR3 reads TGTGCCATCACTGGGACTAGCGGTTCCTACGAGCAGTACTTC. Amino acid sequence: CAITGTSGSYEQYF.

This chain links TRBV28 with TRBJ2-3; TRBD1 matches 9 bases. J was trimmed by 5 bases and V by 2 bases; bases with no gene match: 5. Germline lookup yields CDR1 MDHEN and CDR2 SYDVKM. CDR3 size: 15 residues. The CDR3 sequence is CASSLGTGLIDTQYF. For the CDR3, the DNA is TGTGCCAGCAGTTTAGGGACAGGGTTGATAGATACGCAGTATTTT.

The V and J genes are TRBV7-6 and TRBJ2-1, with 7 bases fitting TRBD1. Trimming at V came to 0 bases and at J to 3 bases, leaving 11 bases not matched to a gene. Germline V gene data show CDR1 as SGHVS and CDR2 as FNYEAQ. CDR3 size: 18 residues. Here the CDR3 reads CASSLAPQNRGNYNEQFF. The CDR3 DNA reads as TGTGCCAGCAGCTTAGCTCCCCAAAACAGGGGAAACTACAATGAGCAGTTCTTC. Full variable domain (outside the CDR3, taken from reference TRBV7-6 and TRBJ2-1): GAGVSQSPRYKVTKRGQDVALRCDPISGHVSLYWYRQALGQGPEFLTYFNYEAQQDKSGLPNDRFSAERPEGSISTLTIQRTEQRDSAMYRCASSLAPQNRGNYNEQFFGPGTRLTVL.

The chain couples TRBV18 to TRBJ2-1, with 10 bases lining up with TRBD2. The germline gives CDR1 KGHSH, CDR2 LQKENI. The CDR3 is 17 residues long. Trimming cost V 3 bases and J 4 bases; bases outside gene matches: 9. CDR3 in amino acids: CASSPLGVAGGYNEQFF. In DNA form, the CDR3 reads TGTGCCAGCTCACCCCTCGGGGTAGCGGGAGGATACAATGAGCAGTTCTTC.

This chain links TRBV4-3 with TRBJ1-2; TRBD1 matches at 9 bases. This CDR3 comprises 17 residues. The V segment lost 0 bases and the J segment 2 bases; nucleotides outside the gene matches: 7. Germline CDR1 and CDR2: LGHNA and YSLEER. This CDR3 reads CASSQDRGTGLNYGYTF. As DNA, the CDR3 is TGCGCCAGCAGCCAAGATCGGGGGACAGGGCTAAACTATGGCTACACCTTC.

J is TRBJ2-4 and V is TRBV19, with D perhaps TRBD2 (5 bases). V was cut by 6 bases and J by 4 bases, with 10 bases left in between. The CDR3 has 13 amino acids. Per the germline V gene, CDR1 is LNHDA and CDR2 is SQIVND (reference sequence). The CDR3 loop is CASSQPGKNIQYF. CDR3 bases: TGTGCCAGTAGCCAACCGGGGAAAAACATTCAGTACTTC.

The chain's CDR3 is CASSFGLAGGEQYF. For the CDR3, the DNA is TGTGCCAGCAGCTTTGGCCTAGCGGGAGGCGAGCAGTACTTC. The V gene is TRBV11-1, the J gene TRBJ2-7; 11 bases match TRBD2. The CDR3 runs 14 residues. Germline V gives CDR1 SGHAT, CDR2 FQDESV (reference sequence). V was pared by 3 bases and J by 6 bases, with 4 bases of the junction left unmatched. Variable domain in full (rest from reference TRBV11-1 and TRBJ2-7): EAEVAQSPRYKITEKSQAVAFWCDPISGHATLYWYRQILGQGPELLVQFQDESVVDDSQLPKDRFSAERLKGVDSTLKIQPAELGDSAMYLCASSFGLAGGEQYFGPGTRLTVT.

This chain uses TRBV4-2 with TRBJ2-7, with TRBD2 matching over 10 bases. This CDR3 comprises 18 residues. Unmatched junction bases numbered 9, after V lost 1 base and J lost 0 bases. Germline V gene data show CDR1 as LGHNA and CDR2 as YNFKEQ. The CDR3 bases are TGTGCCAGCAGCCAAGTACCTAGCGGGAGCACTAGCTCCTACGAGCAGTACTTC. It translates to CASSQVPSGSTSSYEQYF.

V is TRBV7-2 and J is TRBJ2-3; 8 bases are a match to TRBD2. J lost 0 bases, V lost 6 bases, and 5 bases had no gene match. The CDR3 is made up of 15 amino acids. Per the germline V gene, CDR1 is SGHTA and CDR2 is FQGNSA. The CDR3 loop is CASRRGEASTDTQYF. For the CDR3, the DNA is TGTGCCAGCAGGCGGGGGGAGGCTAGCACAGATACGCAGTATTTT. The whole variable domain, filled in from reference TRBV7-2 and TRBJ2-3, reads GAGVSQSPSNKVTEKGKDVELRCDPISGHTALYWYRQSLGQGLEFLIYFQGNSAPDKSGLPSDRFSAERTGGSVSTLTIQRTQQEDSAVYLCASRRGEASTDTQYFGPGTRLTVL.

V usage is TRBV19 and J usage is TRBJ2-5, with 10 bases lining up with TRBD2. The CDR3 covers 14 residues. Trimming cost V 6 bases and J 3 bases; bases outside gene matches: 4. In germline, CDR1 is LNHDA, CDR2 SQIVND (reference sequence). The CDR3, as DNA: TGTGCCAGTAGAGGGCTAGCGGGAGAAGAGACCCAGTACTTC. Its translation is CASRGLAGEETQYF.

On this clone itself: A junction boundary mismatches the germline segment, possibly from a read error. The chain uses TRBV28 and TRBJ2-2; 11 nucleotides agree with TRBD1. The CDR3 runs 16 residues. The germline V gene has CDR1 MDHEN and CDR2 SYDVKM. The CDR3 coding sequence is TGTGCCAGCAGTTCAGGGGGGGCCGTGGGACAGGGGGACCCTCTTTTT. Its translation is CASSSGGAVGQGDPLF.

As DNA, the CDR3 is TGTGCACGGAGGGAAGTCACTGAAGCTTTCTTT. Protein sequence: CARREVTEAFF. The chain links TRBV30 to TRBJ1-1; D is unclear. Germline V gene sequence: CDR1 GTSNPN, CDR2 SVGIG (reference sequence). This CDR3 is built from 11 residues.

The rearrangement joins TRBV28 to TRBJ1-2; 9 bases match TRBD1. Germline CDR1 reads MDHEN; CDR2 reads SYDVKM. The CDR3 spans 14 residues. The ends lost 5 bases at V and 6 bases at J; junction bases unmatched: 7. This CDR3 is CASSENRGHDGYTF. For the CDR3, the DNA is TGTGCCAGCAGTGAGAACAGGGGGCACGATGGCTACACCTTC.

This rearrangement joins TRBV11-2 to TRBJ2-1, with D maybe TRBD1 (5 bases). Trimming took 4 bases from V and 4 from J, leaving 11 bases between them. Germline V gene lookup returns CDR1 SGHAT and CDR2 FQNNGV. The CDR3 runs to 14 residues. The CDR3 region is CASSYQGFYNEQFF. CDR3 DNA: TGTGCCAGCAGCTACCAGGGATTTTACAATGAGCAGTTCTTC.

This sequence joins TRBV14 and TRBJ2-5; D is undetermined. The ends were cut back, 0 bases at V and 5 bases at J, with 7 bases in the middle. This CDR3 spans 13 amino acids. Germline V gives CDR1 SGHDN, CDR2 FVKESK. The CDR3 nucleotides read TGTGCCAGCAGCCAAGATTGGCGGGAGACCCAGTACTTC. Translating it yields CASSQDWRETQYF.

This clone appeared a single time. This chain uses TRBV5-6 with TRBJ1-2; no clear D gene. V dropped 9 bases and J dropped 0 bases, with 18 bases sitting between them. This CDR3 has 15 amino acids. Per the germline V gene, CDR1 is SGHDT and CDR2 is YYEEEE. The CDR3 DNA sequence: TGTGCCACCTCAGCGGTTGGTGAAGCTAACTATGGCTACACCTTC. This gives the protein CATSAVGEANYGYTF.

The chain combines TRBV7-8 with TRBJ2-3, with 8 bases identical to TRBD2. With 5 bases clipped from V and 0 bases from J, the junction kept 10 bases outside the gene matches. The CDR3 extends over 17 amino acids. The V gene's germline CDR1 is SGHVS and CDR2 FQNEAQ. In nucleotides, the CDR3 is TGTGCCAGCAGCAAGGCCCGACTAGCGCATAGCACAGATACGCAGTATTTT. As protein: CASSKARLAHSTDTQYF.

The chain links TRBV24-1 to TRBJ1-1, with a weak D call TRBD1 (6 bases). This CDR3 has 14 residues. Germline V gene data show CDR1 as KGHDR and CDR2 as SFDVKD. Trimming pared 4 bases from V and 5 bases from J, leaving 13 bases between. The CDR3 protein is CATSDPTGSTEAFF. The CDR3, as DNA: TGTGCCACCAGTGACCCGACAGGATCAACTGAAGCTTTCTTT.

The chain recombines TRBV7-2 with TRBJ1-2; the D gene is possibly TRBD1 (6 bases). Germline loops: CDR1 SGHTA, CDR2 FQGNSA. Trimming stripped 5 bases from V and 2 bases from J, with 12 bases between. CDR3 size: 14 residues. The DNA for the CDR3 is TGTGCCAGCAGCCCTGGACAGAGAAACTATGGCTACACCTTC. Translation gives CASSPGQRNYGYTF.